This record looks at one TCR beta chain sequence and its context. Its antigen is not yet known. Base qualities were left out, and no much larger clone turns up one base away. Instrument used: Illumina HiSeq 1500. Through fastp at Q25 and MiXCR, TCRdb rebuilt clones from the public reads, retaining in-frame beta chains. CDR3 protein sequences are deduplicated, and each keeps its most common genes and DNA. The sample yields under 850,000 distinct CDR3 sequences; around 32% were counted once. Roughly 18% of the sample lies in the top ten. The data were taken from a study of T cell repertoires in cytomegalovirus infection (dated by TCRdb to between 2019 and 2020). In the study overall: The peptide stimulations were aimed at well-studied HLA-B-restricted epitopes as well as recently identified HLA-C-restricted CMV epitopes, whose presentation resists viral immunomodulation. Because public TCR beta signatures pointed to carriage of CMV infection together with the matching HLA type, the HLA type of each donor mattered for the analysis. The paper as a whole reports these results and caveats: In the ex vivo response, HLA-C-restricted CMV-specific TCR beta clonotypes were dominant, and in two of eight donors the single most frequent clonotype came from this HLA-C-restricted group. Cumulative frequency of public TCR beta family members discriminated carriers of CMV infection plus the relevant HLA type in this cohort and an independent 352-donor cohort.

The treatment or condition tag for this specimen amounts to: in vitro stimulation with specific CMV peptide epitopes to enrich CMV-specific T cells. This sample comprised cultured PBMCs, obtained from culture after CMV antigen stimulation. This receptor was obtained from a human donor in good health (CMV status not recorded). Some clones in this sample may be carry-over from other donors' samples.

The bases are TGTGCCAGCAGTTACTCGACCGCAGCGCCGGGACTAGCGTTAGCCAAAAACATTCAGTACTTC. It specifies CASSYSTAAPGLALAKNIQYF. The chain joins TRBV6-8 to TRBJ2-4; 10 junctional bases match TRBD2. In the germline V gene, CDR1 corresponds to MNHGY and CDR2 to SAAAGT. The CDR3 sequence holds 21 residues, the cysteine and phenylalanine included. Kept here is only the CDR3 DNA, which spans 63 bases and is read in frame from base 1. Trimmed from V: 0 bases; trimmed from J: 0 bases; junction bases lacking a gene match: 14.